The 28 T cell receptor beta chains listed next were all sequenced from one sample in a study of CD8+ T cells in alopecia areata. cDNA prepared by RNA extraction and subsequent reverse transcription served as the template for sequencing. The table came from immunoSEQ multiplex PCR; TCRdb's copy has only in-frame clones and leaves some out. This table has almost 250,000 clones, 67% appearing once. This specimen was CD4+ T cells sorted from blood, taken at week 0. The receptors stem from a human donor with alopecia areata.

This clone was observed a handful of times. J is TRBJ2-2 and V is TRBV30; D not resolved. Trimming cost V 3 bases and J 2 bases, with 4 bases left between them. Germline CDR1 reads GTSNPN; CDR2 reads SVGIG (reference sequence). The CDR3 length is 12 residues. The CDR3 DNA is TGTGCCTGGAGATTAAACACCGGGGAGCTGTTTTTT. Residues: CAWRLNTGELFF.

The chain has TRBV2 and TRBJ1-1, with D perhaps TRBD1 (5 bases). There are 13 residues in the CDR3. The V end lost 11 bases, the J end lost 5 bases, and 18 bases lay between the germline ends. Germline CDR1 SNHLY, CDR2 FYNNEI. The chain's CDR3 is CAPSRGRSTEAFF. The CDR3 DNA is TGTGCCCCCTCGCGGGGCAGGAGTACTGAAGCTTTCTTT.

J is TRBJ1-6 and V is TRBV30; D is undetermined. Germline values: CDR1 GTSNPN, CDR2 SVGIG (reference sequence). The CDR3 consists of 16 residues. The V end lost 5 bases, the J end lost 0 bases, and 14 bases lay between the germline ends. CDR3: CAWQPNVGSYNSPLHF. CDR3 in DNA: TGTGCCTGGCAGCCTAATGTGGGCTCCTATAATTCACCCCTCCACTTT.

The chain carries TRBV2 and TRBJ1-4; D not resolved. The CDR3 contains 12 residues. From germline, CDR1 is SNHLY and CDR2 FYNNEI. Trimming cost V 2 bases and J 8 bases, with 6 bases left between them. CDR3 coding DNA: TGTGCCAGCAGTGAACTCCCAGAAAAACTGTTTTTT. Translation gives CASSELPEKLFF.

The V gene is TRBV18, the J gene TRBJ2-1; D remains unclear. Trimming stripped 3 bases from V and 3 bases from J, with 6 bases between. There are 13 residues in the CDR3. Per germline, CDR1 KGHSH and CDR2 LQKENI. CDR3 sequence (DNA): TGTGCCAGCTCACCGGACGGCTACAATGAGCAGTTCTTC. Amino acid sequence: CASSPDGYNEQFF.

The chain employs TRBV9 and TRBJ2-6; possibly TRBD2 for D (5 bases). This CDR3 is 16 amino acids long. Germline CDR1 SGDLS, CDR2 YYNGEE. Trimming took 3 bases from V and 0 from J, leaving 10 bases between them. The CDR3 DNA follows: TGTGCCAGCAGCGCGGGGATCATCTCTGGGGCCAACGTCCTGACTTTC. Its protein is CASSAGIISGANVLTF.

This chain uses TRBV27 with TRBJ2-5, with D perhaps given as TRBD1 or TRBD2 (5 bases each). Germline CDR1 MNHEY, CDR2 SMNVEV (reference sequence). The CDR3 is made up of 15 amino acids. Trimming cost V 4 bases and J 2 bases, with 14 bases left between them. The CDR3 sequence: CASSSRDDSQETQYF. The DNA of the CDR3 is TGTGCCAGCAGTTCCCGGGACGACAGTCAAGAGACCCAGTACTTC.

The chain has TRBV29-1 and TRBJ2-1; D ambiguous. Trimming cost V 4 bases and J 1 base, with 14 bases left between them. The germline gives CDR1 SQVTM, CDR2 ANQGSEA. The CDR3 runs to 15 residues. The CDR3 region has the DNA TGCAGCGTTGTTAATCGAGCTATTTCCTACAATGAGCAGTTCTTC. Translating it yields CSVVNRAISYNEQFF.

V is TRBV2 and J is TRBJ2-4, with TRBD1 matching over 7 bases. The CDR3 is made up of 14 amino acids. Germline-derived CDR1 and CDR2 are SNHLY and FYNNEI. Losses at the gene ends were 7 bases for V and 10 bases for J; bases not matched to a gene: 13. In nucleotides, the CDR3 is TGTGCCAGCAAGGGGGCGCCTCCGGGTGGAATTCAGTACTTC. As protein: CASKGAPPGGIQYF.

The sample holds a few counts of this clone. This chain joins TRBV29-1 and TRBJ2-5, with 7 bases matching TRBD2. V lost 7 bases and J lost 5; bases outside the gene matches: 4. The CDR3 sequence is 11 residues long. Germline V gene data show CDR1 as SQVTM and CDR2 as ANQGSEA. Here the CDR3 reads CSAREGETQYF. CDR3 nucleotides: TGCAGCGCGAGGGAGGGGGAGACCCAGTACTTC.

The chain employs TRBV30 and TRBJ1-5; the match to TRBD1 covers 7 bases. Trimming at V came to 4 bases and at J to 2 bases, leaving 5 bases not matched to a gene. The CDR3 has 14 amino acids. CDR1 is GTSNPN and CDR2 is SVGIG in the germline V gene (reference sequence). The CDR3 nucleotides are TGTGCCTGGAATATCAGGGGGGGCAATCAGCCCCAGCATTTT. Translating gives CAWNIRGGNQPQHF.

The chain carries TRBV7-9 and TRBJ1-1, with a weak D call TRBD1 (6 bases). CDR3 length equals 14 residues. The V end was cut by 5 bases, the J end by 4 bases, with 14 bases between. CDR1 is SEHNR, CDR2 FQNEAQ, per germline (reference sequence). The CDR3 coding sequence is TGTGCCAGCAGCGGCAGGGGTACCGGCACTGAAGCTTTCTTT. Translation: CASSGRGTGTEAFF.

The genes are TRBV27 and TRBJ2-7; no clear D. The CDR3 is 13 residues long. V was pared by 2 bases and J by 0 bases, with 5 bases between. Germline assignment: CDR1 MNHEY and CDR2 SMNVEV (reference sequence). In DNA form, the CDR3 reads TGTGCCAGCAGTTTAACACTCTCCTACGAGCAGTACTTC. Translation gives CASSLTLSYEQYF.

The rearrangement joins TRBV30 to TRBJ1-1, with D unresolved. Trimming pared 2 bases from V and 1 base from J, leaving 11 bases between. The germline V gene has CDR1 GTSNPN and CDR2 SVGIG (reference sequence). This CDR3 contains 14 residues. CDR3 coding DNA: TGTGCCTGGAGTCGGAAGGGCGGGAACACTGAAGCTTTCTTT. It specifies CAWSRKGGNTEAFF. Looking up the rest from reference TRBV30 and TRBJ1-1 gives the full variable domain: SQTIHQWPATLVQPVGSPLSLECTVEGTSNPNLYWYRQAAGRGLQLLFYSVGIGQISSEVPQNLSASRPQDRQFILSSKKLLLSDSGFYLCAWSRKGGNTEAFFGQGTRLTVV.

The chain combines TRBV2 with TRBJ2-4; D gene unclear. CDR3 length: 15 amino acids. The V gene lost 3 bases and the J gene lost 3 bases, with 12 bases spanning the gap. Germline CDR1 is SNHLY and CDR2 is FYNNEI. DNA of the CDR3: TGTGCCAGCAGTGACGTCGGCTTCGGCAAAAACATTCAGTACTTC. This gives the protein CASSDVGFGKNIQYF.

The chain uses TRBV4-3 and TRBJ2-1; TRBD2 aligns across 7 bases. The germline gives CDR1 LGHNA, CDR2 YSLEER. CDR3 length: 15 amino acids. V gave up 1 base and J gave up 12 bases; unmatched junction bases: 12. The CDR3 spells CASSQGGLDSHRQFF. Written as DNA, the CDR3 is TGCGCCAGCAGCCAAGGTGGACTAGACTCTCATCGGCAGTTCTTC.

This clone showed up just once. The chain recombines TRBV29-1 with TRBJ2-5; D might be TRBD2 (5 bases). V was cut by 4 bases and J by 3 bases, with 9 bases left in between. This CDR3 is built from 12 residues. CDR1 SQVTM and CDR2 ANQGSEA come from the germline V gene. CDR3 sequence reads: CSVGGLEETQYF. In DNA form, the CDR3 reads TGCAGCGTTGGAGGGCTGGAAGAGACCCAGTACTTC.

CDR3 residues: CASSLARDRVTDTQYF. The CDR3 region has the DNA TGTGCCAGCAGCTTAGCTCGGGACAGGGTAACAGATACGCAGTATTTT. J is TRBJ2-3 and V is TRBV7-2; 9 bases are shared with TRBD1. V shed 0 bases and J 3 bases; nucleotides not matched to a gene: 4. The CDR3 totals 16 residues. Germline CDR1 reads SGHTA; CDR2 reads FQGNSA.

The rearrangement links TRBV30 to TRBJ1-1; 7 nucleotides agree with TRBD1. The CDR3 contains 13 residues. Germline V gene data show CDR1 as GTSNPN and CDR2 as SVGIG (reference sequence). The V segment lost 4 bases and the J segment 2 bases; nucleotides outside the gene matches: 4. This CDR3 reads CAWNKGANTEAFF. The CDR3 DNA sequence: TGTGCCTGGAACAAGGGGGCTAACACTGAAGCTTTCTTT.

The chain joins TRBV6-6 to TRBJ2-6, with unresolved D. CDR3 length equals 13 residues. Trimming pared 6 bases from V and 8 bases from J, leaving 11 bases between. The germline gives CDR1 MNHNY, CDR2 SVGAGI (reference sequence). The CDR3 loop reads CASSSGMSNVLTF. CDR3 bases: TGTGCCAGCAGCTCTGGAATGTCCAACGTCCTGACTTTC.

The chain is built from TRBV29-1 and TRBJ2-7; D is uncertain. V was pared by 4 bases and J by 1 base, with 5 bases between. There are 11 residues in the CDR3. Germline assignment: CDR1 SQVTM and CDR2 ANQGSEA. CDR3 sequence (DNA): TGCAGCGTTGCAGAATCCTACGAGCAGTACTTC. It is translated as CSVAESYEQYF.

The rearrangement links TRBV30 to TRBJ2-7, with TRBD2 matching over 9 bases. Germline lookup yields CDR1 GTSNPN and CDR2 SVGIG (reference sequence). The CDR3 has 15 residues. V lost 3 bases and J lost 0; bases outside the gene matches: 6. CDR3 nucleotide sequence: TGTGCCTGGAGGGTAGCGGGGGAACTCTCCTACGAGCAGTACTTC. It translates to CAWRVAGELSYEQYF.

This clone was seen a few times. V gene TRBV29-1 combines with J gene TRBJ2-5, with 7 bases identical to TRBD2. The CDR3 is 12 residues long. CDR1 and CDR2 from the germline V gene are SQVTM and ANQGSEA. V shed 5 bases and J 4 bases; nucleotides not matched to a gene: 4. The CDR3 DNA follows: TGCAGCGTTAGGACTAGTGCAGAGACCCAGTACTTC. Protein sequence: CSVRTSAETQYF. Full variable domain (rest looked up from reference TRBV29-1 and TRBJ2-5): SAVISQKPSRDICQRGTSLTIQCQVDSQVTMMFWYRQQPGQSLTLIATANQGSEATYESGFVIDKFPISRPNLTFSTLTVSNMSPEDSSIYLCSVRTSAETQYFGPGTRLLVL.

This clone was counted once. The chain is built from TRBV6-5 and TRBJ1-2, with a tentative D call TRBD1 (6 bases). This CDR3 has 15 amino acids. From germline, CDR1 is MNHEY and CDR2 SVGAGI. The germline V and J ends were trimmed by 6 bases and 0 bases, with 14 bases remaining between them. The CDR3 protein is CASRATGNPNYGYTF. The DNA of the CDR3 is TGTGCCAGCAGGGCCACAGGGAACCCTAACTATGGCTACACCTTC.

The CDR3 DNA reads TGTGCCAGCAGTGAAGCGCGGGTCGGGGCTAATGAAAAACTGTTTTTT. Protein product: CASSEARVGANEKLFF. The V call is TRBV2, the J call TRBJ1-4; D ambiguous. Trimming pared 0 bases from V and 3 bases from J, leaving 11 bases between. There are 16 residues in the CDR3. Germline V gene data show CDR1 as SNHLY and CDR2 as FYNNEI.

The chain recombines TRBV30 with TRBJ1-4; D is uncertain. CDR3 length: 13 residues. The V end lost 1 base, the J end lost 11 bases, and 14 bases lay between the germline ends. Germline V CDR1 and CDR2: GTSNPN, SVGIG (reference sequence). The CDR3, as DNA: TGTGCCTGGAGTGGCCGTGGGTTCTTGAAACTGTTTTTT. It is translated as CAWSGRGFLKLFF.

V is TRBV19 and J is TRBJ2-5; 10 bases are shared with TRBD2. Germline V CDR1 and CDR2: LNHDA, SQIVND (reference sequence). This CDR3 is 16 amino acids long. Trimming removed 6 bases from V and 2 bases from J; junction bases left unmatched: 9. This chain's CDR3 is CASSTRTSGKQETQYF. In nucleotides, the CDR3 is TGTGCCAGTAGCACCAGGACTAGCGGAAAACAAGAGACCCAGTACTTC.

This clone was found once. V and J are TRBV5-1 and TRBJ1-2, with 8 bases lining up with TRBD1. The germline V gene encodes CDR1 SGHRS and CDR2 YFSETQ. This CDR3 has 15 amino acids. The ends lost 3 bases at V and 0 bases at J; junction bases unmatched: 4. CDR3 protein: CASSSGGEANYGYTF. CDR3 DNA: TGCGCCAGCAGCTCAGGGGGCGAAGCTAACTATGGCTACACCTTC. The entire variable domain, with the rest obtained from reference TRBV5-1 and TRBJ1-2, is as follows: KAGVTQTPRYLIKTRGQQVTLSCSPISGHRSVSWYQQTPGQGLQFLFEYFSETQRNKGNFPGRFSGRQFSNSRSEMNVSTLELGDSALYLCASSSGGEANYGYTFGSGTRLTVV.